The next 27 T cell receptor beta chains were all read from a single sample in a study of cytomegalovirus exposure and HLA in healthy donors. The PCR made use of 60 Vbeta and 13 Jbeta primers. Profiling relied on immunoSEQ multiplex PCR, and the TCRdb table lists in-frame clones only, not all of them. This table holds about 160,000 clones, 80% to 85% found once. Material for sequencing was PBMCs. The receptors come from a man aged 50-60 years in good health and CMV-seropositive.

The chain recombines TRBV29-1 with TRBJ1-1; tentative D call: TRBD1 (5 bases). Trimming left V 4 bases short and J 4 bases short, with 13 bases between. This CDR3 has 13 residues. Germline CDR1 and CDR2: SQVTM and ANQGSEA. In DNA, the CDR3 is TGCAGCGTTGGCCAGGGATTTACCACTGAAGCTTTCTTT. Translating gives CSVGQGFTTEAFF.

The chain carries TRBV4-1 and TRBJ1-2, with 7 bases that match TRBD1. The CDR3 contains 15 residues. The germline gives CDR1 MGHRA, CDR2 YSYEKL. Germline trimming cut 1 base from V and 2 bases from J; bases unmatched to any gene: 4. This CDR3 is CASSQGEGQNYGYTF. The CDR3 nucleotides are TGCGCCAGCAGCCAAGGCGAGGGACAGAACTATGGCTACACCTTC.

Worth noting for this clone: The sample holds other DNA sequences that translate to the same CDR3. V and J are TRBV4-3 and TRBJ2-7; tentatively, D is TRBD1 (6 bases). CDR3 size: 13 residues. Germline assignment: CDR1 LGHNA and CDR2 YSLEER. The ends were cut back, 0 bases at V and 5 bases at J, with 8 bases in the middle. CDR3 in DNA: TGCGCCAGCAGCCAAGACAGGGGTCACGAGCAGTACTTC. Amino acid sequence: CASSQDRGHEQYF.

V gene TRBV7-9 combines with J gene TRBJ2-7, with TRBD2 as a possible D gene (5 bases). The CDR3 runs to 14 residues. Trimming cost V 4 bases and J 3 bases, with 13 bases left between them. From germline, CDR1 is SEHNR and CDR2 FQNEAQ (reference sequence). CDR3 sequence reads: CASSSIANHYEQYF. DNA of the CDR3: TGTGCCAGCAGCTCAATAGCGAACCACTACGAGCAGTACTTC.

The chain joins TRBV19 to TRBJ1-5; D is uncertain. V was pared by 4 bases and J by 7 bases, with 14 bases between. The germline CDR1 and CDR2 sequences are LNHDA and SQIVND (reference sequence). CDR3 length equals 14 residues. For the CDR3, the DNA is TGTGCCAGTAGTAATTCTATGGGCAGGCAGCCCCAGCATTTT. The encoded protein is CASSNSMGRQPQHF.

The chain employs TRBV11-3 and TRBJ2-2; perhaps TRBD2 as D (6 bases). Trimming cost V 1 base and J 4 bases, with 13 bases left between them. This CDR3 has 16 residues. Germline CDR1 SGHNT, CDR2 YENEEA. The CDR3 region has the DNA TGTGCCAGCAGCTTAGGTGGGGGACTGGGCACCGGGGAGCTGTTTTTT. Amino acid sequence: CASSLGGGLGTGELFF.

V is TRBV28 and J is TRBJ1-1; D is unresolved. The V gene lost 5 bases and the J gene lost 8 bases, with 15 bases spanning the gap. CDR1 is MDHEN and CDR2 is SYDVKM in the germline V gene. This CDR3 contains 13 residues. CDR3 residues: CASSLRLRQEAFF. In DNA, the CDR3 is TGTGCCAGCAGTCTCCGACTGAGGCAGGAAGCTTTCTTT.

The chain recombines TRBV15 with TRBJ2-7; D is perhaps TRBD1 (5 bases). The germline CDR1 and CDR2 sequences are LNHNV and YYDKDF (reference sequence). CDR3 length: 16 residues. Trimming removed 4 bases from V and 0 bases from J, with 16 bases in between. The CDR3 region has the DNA TGTGCCACCAGCACCACACGTAGGGGAAACTCCTACGAGCAGTACTTC. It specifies CATSTTRRGNSYEQYF. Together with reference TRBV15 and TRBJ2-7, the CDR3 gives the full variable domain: DAMVIQNPRYQVTQFGKPVTLSCSQTLNHNVMYWYQQKSSQAPKLLFHYYDKDFNNEADTPDNFQSRRPNTSFCFLDIRSPGLGDTAMYLCATSTTRRGNSYEQYFGPGTRLTVT.

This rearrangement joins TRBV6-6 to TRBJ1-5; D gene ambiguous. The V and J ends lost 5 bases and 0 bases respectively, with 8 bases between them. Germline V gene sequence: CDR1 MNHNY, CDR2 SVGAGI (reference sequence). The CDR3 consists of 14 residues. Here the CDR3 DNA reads TGTGCCAGCAGTGAGAGAAATAGCAATCAGCCCCAGCATTTT. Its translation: CASSERNSNQPQHF.

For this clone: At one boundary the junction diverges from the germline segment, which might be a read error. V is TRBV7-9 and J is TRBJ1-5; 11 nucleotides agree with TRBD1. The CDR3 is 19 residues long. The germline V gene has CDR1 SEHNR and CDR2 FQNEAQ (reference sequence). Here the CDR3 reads CSSSLVSIFGQGAGQPQHF. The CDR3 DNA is TGTTCCAGCAGCTTAGTTTCTATCTTTGGACAGGGGGCAGGTCAGCCCCAGCATTTT.

The CDR3 is CSVALRGTSEQFF. The CDR3 nucleotides are TGCAGCGTTGCTTTGCGCGGGACTAGTGAGCAGTTCTTC. This sequence joins TRBV29-1 and TRBJ2-1, with 8 bases aligning to TRBD2. V shed 4 bases and J 9 bases; nucleotides not matched to a gene: 8. Germline CDR1 and CDR2: SQVTM and ANQGSEA. CDR3 length equals 13 residues.

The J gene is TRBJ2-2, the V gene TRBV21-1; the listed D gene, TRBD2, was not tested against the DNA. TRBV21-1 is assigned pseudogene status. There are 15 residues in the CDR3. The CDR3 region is CASNSSGRGAGELFF. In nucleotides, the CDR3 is TGTGCCAGCAACTCCAGCGGGAGGGGGGCCGGGGAGCTGTTTTTT.

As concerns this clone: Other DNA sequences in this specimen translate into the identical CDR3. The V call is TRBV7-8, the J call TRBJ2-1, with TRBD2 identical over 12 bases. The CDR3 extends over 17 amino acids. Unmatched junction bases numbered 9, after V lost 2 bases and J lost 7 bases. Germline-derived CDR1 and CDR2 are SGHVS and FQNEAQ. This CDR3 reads CASSLPRLAGVGNEQFF. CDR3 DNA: TGTGCCAGCAGCTTACCGCGACTAGCGGGGGTGGGGAATGAGCAGTTCTTC.

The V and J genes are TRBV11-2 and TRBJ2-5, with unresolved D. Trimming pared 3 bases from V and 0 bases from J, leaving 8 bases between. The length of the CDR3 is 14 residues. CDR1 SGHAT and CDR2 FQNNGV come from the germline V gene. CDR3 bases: TGTGCCAGCAGCTTGCGGTGGTACCAAGAGACCCAGTACTTC. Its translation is CASSLRWYQETQYF. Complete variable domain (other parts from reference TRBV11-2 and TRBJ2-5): EAGVAQSPRYKIIEKRQSVAFWCNPISGHATLYWYQQILGQGPKLLIQFQNNGVVDDSQLPKDRFSAERLKGVDSTLKIQPAKLEDSAVYLCASSLRWYQETQYFGPGTRLLVL.

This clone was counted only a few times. CDR3 in DNA: TGTGCCAGCAGCTTAACTAGCGGGAGAGGCACAGATACGCAGTATTTT. Translated, it gives CASSLTSGRGTDTQYF. This chain connects TRBV7-9 to TRBJ2-3, with 11 bases identical to TRBD2. Germline V gene data show CDR1 as SEHNR and CDR2 as FQNEAQ (reference sequence). V trimming: 2 bases; J trimming: 1 base; junction bases outside the gene matches: 2. CDR3 length equals 16 residues.

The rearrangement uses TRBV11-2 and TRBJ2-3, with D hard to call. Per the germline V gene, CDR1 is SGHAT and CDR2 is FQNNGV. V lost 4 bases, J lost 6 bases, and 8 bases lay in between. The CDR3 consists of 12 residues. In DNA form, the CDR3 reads TGTGCCAGCAGCTCTTTGCAGGATACGCAGTATTTT. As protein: CASSSLQDTQYF.

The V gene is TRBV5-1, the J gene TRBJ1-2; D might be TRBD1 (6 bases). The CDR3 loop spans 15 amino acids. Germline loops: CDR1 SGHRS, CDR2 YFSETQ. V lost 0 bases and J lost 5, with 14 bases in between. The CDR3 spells CASSLGLQGSYGYTF. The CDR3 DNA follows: TGCGCCAGCAGCTTGGGGTTACAGGGATCTTATGGCTACACCTTC.

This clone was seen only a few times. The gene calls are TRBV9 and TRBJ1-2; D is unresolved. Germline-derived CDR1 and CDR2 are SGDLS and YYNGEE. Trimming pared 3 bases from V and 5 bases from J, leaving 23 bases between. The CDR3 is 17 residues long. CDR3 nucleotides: TGTGCCAGCAGCGCAAGGCCCTCGGAGGTCTCTTTATATGGCTACACCTTC. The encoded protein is CASSARPSEVSLYGYTF.

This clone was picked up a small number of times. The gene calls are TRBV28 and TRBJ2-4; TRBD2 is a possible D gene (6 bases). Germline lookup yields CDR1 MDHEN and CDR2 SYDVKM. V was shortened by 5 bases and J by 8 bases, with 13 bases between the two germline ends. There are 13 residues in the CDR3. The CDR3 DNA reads TGTGCCAGCAGTCCAACAGGAGGGGACATTCAGTACTTC. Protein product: CASSPTGGDIQYF.

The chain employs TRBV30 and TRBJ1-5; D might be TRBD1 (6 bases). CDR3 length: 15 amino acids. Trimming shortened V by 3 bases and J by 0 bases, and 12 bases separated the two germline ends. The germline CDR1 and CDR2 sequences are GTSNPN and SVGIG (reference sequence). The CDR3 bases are TGTGCCTGGAGACCGACAGGAGTTAGCAATCAGCCCCAGCATTTT. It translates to CAWRPTGVSNQPQHF.

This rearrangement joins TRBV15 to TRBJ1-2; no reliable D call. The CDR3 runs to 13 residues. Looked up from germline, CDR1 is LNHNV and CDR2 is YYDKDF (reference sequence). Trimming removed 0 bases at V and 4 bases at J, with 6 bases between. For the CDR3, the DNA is TGTGCCACCAGCAGAGACAAAATCTATGGCTACACCTTC. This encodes CATSRDKIYGYTF.

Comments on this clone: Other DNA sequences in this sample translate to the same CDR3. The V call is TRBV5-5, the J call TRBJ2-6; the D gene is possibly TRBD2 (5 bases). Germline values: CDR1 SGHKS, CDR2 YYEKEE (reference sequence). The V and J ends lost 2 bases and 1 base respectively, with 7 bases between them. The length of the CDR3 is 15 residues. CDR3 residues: CASSLADSGANVLTF. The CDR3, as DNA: TGTGCCAGCAGCTTAGCGGATTCTGGGGCCAACGTCCTGACTTTC. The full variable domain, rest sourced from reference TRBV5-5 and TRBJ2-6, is DAGVTQSPTHLIKTRGQQVTLRCSPISGHKSVSWYQQVLGQGPQFIFQYYEKEERGRGNFPDRFSARQFPNYSSELNVNALLLGDSALYLCASSLADSGANVLTFGAGSRLTVL.

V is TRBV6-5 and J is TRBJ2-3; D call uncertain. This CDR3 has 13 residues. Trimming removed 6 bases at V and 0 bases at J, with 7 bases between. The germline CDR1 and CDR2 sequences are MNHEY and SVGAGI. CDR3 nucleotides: TGTGCCAGCAGCTACCCTAGCACAGATACGCAGTATTTT. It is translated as CASSYPSTDTQYF.

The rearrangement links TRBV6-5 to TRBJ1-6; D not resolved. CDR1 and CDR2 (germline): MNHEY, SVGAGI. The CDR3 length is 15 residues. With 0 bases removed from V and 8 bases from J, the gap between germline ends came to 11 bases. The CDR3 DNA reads TGTGCCAGCAGTTACTCGCGGCGGCGGGATTCACCCCTCCACTTT. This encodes CASSYSRRRDSPLHF.

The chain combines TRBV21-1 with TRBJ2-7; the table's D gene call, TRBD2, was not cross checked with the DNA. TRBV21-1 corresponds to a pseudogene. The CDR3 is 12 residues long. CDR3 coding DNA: TGTGCCAGCAACCCTGCTACCTACGAGCAGTACTTC. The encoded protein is CASNPATYEQYF.

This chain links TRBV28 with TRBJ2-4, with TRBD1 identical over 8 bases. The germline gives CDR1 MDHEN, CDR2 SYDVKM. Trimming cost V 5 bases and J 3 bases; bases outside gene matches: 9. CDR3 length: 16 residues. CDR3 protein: CASSPNGQGFKNIQYF. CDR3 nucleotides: TGTGCCAGCAGTCCCAATGGACAGGGATTCAAAAACATTCAGTACTTC.

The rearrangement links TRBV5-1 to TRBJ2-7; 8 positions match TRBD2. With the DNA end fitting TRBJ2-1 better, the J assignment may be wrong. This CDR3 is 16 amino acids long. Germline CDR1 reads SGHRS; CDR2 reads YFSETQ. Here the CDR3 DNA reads TGCGCCAGCAGCTTACCCACTAGCGGACTAAACAATGAGCAGTTCTTC. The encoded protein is CASSLPTSGLNNEQFF.